Below, 9 T cell receptor beta chains from the same sample are listed, as sequenced in a study of blood T cell repertoires in COVID-19. Generated by immunoSEQ multiplex PCR, the TCRdb table keeps only in-frame clones and is missing some. This table holds tens of thousands of clones, roughly four fifths found once. Sequenced: peripheral blood. The origin of the receptors is a man in his fifties with active or convalescent COVID-19.

This clone has only one observation. The rearrangement uses TRBV28 and TRBJ1-5, with D perhaps matching TRBD1 (5 bases). Germline V gene data show CDR1 as MDHEN and CDR2 as SYDVKM. The CDR3 consists of 13 residues. V was cut by 7 bases and J by 7 bases, with 14 bases left in between. The CDR3: CASTGATNQPQHF. Here the CDR3 DNA reads TGTGCCAGCACTGGGGCAACCAACCAGCCCCAGCATTTT.

The chain is built from TRBV25-1 and TRBJ1-1, with D uncertain. Germline-derived CDR1 and CDR2 are MGHDK and SYGVNS. The CDR3 is 15 residues long. V shed 1 base and J shed 6 bases, with 15 bases lying between them. The CDR3 loop reads CASSESGKGKSEAFF. The CDR3, as DNA: TGTGCCAGCAGTGAATCAGGAAAAGGCAAGTCTGAAGCTTTCTTT.

The chain has TRBV11-2 and TRBJ2-5; no reliable D call. The CDR3 consists of 16 residues. Germline V gene lookup returns CDR1 SGHAT and CDR2 FQNNGV. V was trimmed by 1 base and J by 0 bases, leaving 12 bases between them. The CDR3 protein is CASSLVSGGNQETQYF. As DNA, the CDR3 is TGTGCCAGCAGCTTAGTATCCGGCGGAAACCAAGAGACCCAGTACTTC.

The chain combines TRBV5-1 with TRBJ2-7; 7 nucleotides align to TRBD1. Per germline, CDR1 SGHRS and CDR2 YFSETQ. J gave up 0 bases and V 3 bases, and 6 bases lay outside the gene matches. This CDR3 has 15 amino acids. The CDR3 DNA follows: TGCGCCAGCAGCTCCGGACAGGCGAGCTCCTACGAGCAGTACTTC. Translating it yields CASSSGQASSYEQYF.

V usage is TRBV15 and J usage is TRBJ1-5; 7 positions agree with TRBD1. Germline-derived CDR1 and CDR2 are LNHNV and YYDKDF (reference sequence). Germline trimming cut 0 bases from V and 6 bases from J; bases unmatched to any gene: 5. The CDR3 totals 15 residues. Here the CDR3 DNA reads TGTGCCACCAGCAGAGACCAACAGGGGTCTCAGCCCCAGCATTTT. Its translation: CATSRDQQGSQPQHF.

This chain joins TRBV5-4 and TRBJ2-3; TRBD2 agrees at 8 bases. Germline lookup yields CDR1 SGHNT and CDR2 YYREEE (reference sequence). V trimming: 0 bases; J trimming: 4 bases; junction bases outside the gene matches: 4. This CDR3 is built from 15 residues. DNA for the CDR3: TGTGCCAGCAGCTTGGAGGGCGGGGGGCCAGATACGCAGTATTTT. Amino acid sequence: CASSLEGGGPDTQYF.

CDR3 bases: TGTGCCAGCACTATATTACAGGGCAATGAGCAGTTCTTC. This sequence encodes CASTILQGNEQFF. V is TRBV2 and J is TRBJ2-1; weak D call: TRBD1 (6 bases). The CDR3 is made up of 13 amino acids. Trimming removed 7 bases at V and 6 bases at J, with 13 bases between. Germline CDR1 SNHLY, CDR2 FYNNEI.

The chain is built from TRBV5-1 and TRBJ1-2; D perhaps matches TRBD1 (6 bases). V lost 3 bases and J 3 bases, leaving 15 bases between the germline ends. Germline V CDR1 and CDR2: SGHRS, YFSETQ. There are 15 residues in the CDR3. The CDR3 loop reads CASSSRHEGDYGYTF. CDR3 DNA sequence: TGCGCCAGCAGCTCGCGGCACGAGGGGGACTATGGCTACACCTTC.

This clone appeared once. CDR3 sequence: CASTRQGQGETQYF. DNA of the CDR3: TGTGCCAGCACCCGACAGGGCCAGGGGGAGACCCAGTACTTC. This sequence joins TRBV2 and TRBJ2-5, with 7 bases lining up with TRBD1. This CDR3 comprises 14 residues. In germline, CDR1 is SNHLY, CDR2 FYNNEI. The junction had 10 bases not matched to a gene; V was cut back by 7 bases and J by 5 bases.